The rows below give T cell receptor beta chains drawn from one sample of a study of post-analysis software for immune sequencing data. TCRdb reanalysed the PCR reads using MiXCR and keeps one entry per CDR3 protein. This table has hundreds of thousands of distinct CDR3 sequences, 45% appearing once. The sample comprised blood. The receptors originated from a girl between 5 and 17 years old with multiple sclerosis. CDR3s leave out the opening cysteine and the closing phenylalanine or tryptophan. A D gene is named only where the DNA matches it firmly.

ASSYDQGEDTQY,.,TRBV28,TRBJ2-3
ASRRLEGGEQY,.,TRBV6-6,TRBJ2-7
AWSDRNGKTQY,.,TRBV30,.
ASSAGQDFYERY,.,TRBV6-2/TRBV6-3,TRBJ2-7
AGSLQSGTDTQY,.,TRBV7-6,TRBJ2-3
ASSGRIMNTEAF,.,TRBV6-1,TRBJ1-1
ASSLDSSSYEQY,.,TRBV7-3,TRBJ2-7
ASSYTGTAAYEQY,TRBD1,TRBV19,TRBJ2-7
ASSLFSKGRNEQF,.,TRBV12-3/TRBV12-4,TRBJ2-1
ASSRGLDRGQTANEQF,TRBD1,TRBV28,TRBJ2-1
SARTSGRAGEQY,TRBD2,TRBV20-1,TRBJ2-7
ASSQDPGLKGETQY,TRBD2,TRBV4-1,TRBJ2-5
ASSQSSYEQY,.,TRBV7-2,TRBJ2-7
ASSQDRMISGVSYNEQF,TRBD2,TRBV4-2,TRBJ2-1
ASSLASVVEQF,.,TRBV7-8,TRBJ2-1
ASSRTQGIQETQY,TRBD1,TRBV4-2,TRBJ2-5
ASSPPFTDTQY,.,TRBV11-3,TRBJ2-3
SFSQGVYNEQF,TRBD1,TRBV20-1,TRBJ2-1
ASSVTTANTGELF,.,TRBV9,TRBJ2-2
ASSPFWDRESYEQY,TRBD1,TRBV3-1,TRBJ2-7
ASSRITFYEQY,.,TRBV6-5,TRBJ2-7
ASTILTGTQY,.,TRBV7-9,.
ASSYSTISYEQY,.,TRBV6-6,TRBJ2-7
ASSFGGESYGNTIY,.,TRBV11-2,TRBJ1-3
ASSLAGLAGANEQF,TRBD2,TRBV7-8,TRBJ2-1
ASSGGSTSEQY,.,TRBV5-1,.
ASSLTAGSSYEQY,.,TRBV28,TRBJ2-7
ASSSPTRGRAYEQY,TRBD2,TRBV7-2,TRBJ2-7
AISEYRGLPYEQY,TRBD1,TRBV10-3,TRBJ2-7